Detailed here is one T cell receptor beta chain. Its antigen remains unidentified. The sample is drawn from a study of early stage breast cancer tumors. Looking at the study overall: The ER+/PR+/HER2- tumors included eight ductal and four lobular carcinomas. About 10-fold was the mean read coverage per sample.

Profiled with immunoSEQ multiplex PCR; TCRdb holds only in-frame clones, not every one. The sample has roughly 57,000 clones, 85% to 95% seen once. Study conclusions and caveats: Blood repertoires resembled normal breast more than tumor. Compared with adjacent normal breast, tumors showed about 2.4-fold denser, more clonal T cells.

Trimming cost V 6 bases and J 7 bases; bases outside gene matches: 11. The germline V gene encodes CDR1 MNHEY and CDR2 SVGAGI. The CDR3 has 14 residues. The sample comprised blood. The receptor was derived from a person aged 65 to 85 with breast cancer. The V gene is TRBV6-5, the J gene TRBJ2-5; the match to TRBD1 covers 7 bases. The DNA of the CDR3 is TGTGCCAGCAGCCCTAAAGGGGGCTTACGGACCCAGTACTTC. Amino acids: CASSPKGGLRTQYF.